This paragraph reports one T cell receptor (beta chain). The antigen is unknown. The entry originates in a study of cytomegalovirus exposure and HLA in healthy donors. General observations from the study: In vitro checks showed that a few CMV-associated chains really do target CMV antigens. An analysis that was carried out later associated approximately 17,000 TCR beta sequences with HLA alleles at 0.05 false discovery rate. TCR beta sequences reportedly predicted most subjects' HLA-A and HLA-B alleles accurately.

The CDR3 is 16 residues long. CDR1 is SGHRS and CDR2 is YFSETQ in the germline V gene. V dropped 4 bases and J dropped 0 bases, with 14 bases sitting between them. This PCR relied on a set of 60 Vbeta primers and 13 Jbeta primers. Some clones are missing from TCRdb's copy, which holds only in-frame ones; the method was immunoSEQ multiplex PCR. This listing includes 150,000 or so clones. This chain joins TRBV5-1 and TRBJ1-3; the D is unclear. The sequenced sample was PBMCs. This TCR was recovered from a woman in her forties or fifties in good health and CMV-seronegative. The CDR3 nucleotides read TGCGCCAGCAGCCCGCCCACAGCCATCTCTGGAAACACCATATATTTT. Its protein is CASSPPTAISGNTIYF.